This TCR beta chain is drawn from a study of blood T cells in healthy people across ages. A J-beta primer mix and a sample-barcoded 5' primer were used in a second PCR of about 7 to 12 cycles. TCRdb independently ran MiXCR on the 5' RACE reads; one entry per CDR3 protein. The table lists more than 550,000 distinct CDR3 sequences, about a fifth of them singletons. V was trimmed by 4 bases and J by 7 bases, leaving 7 bases between them. CDR3 length equals 10 residues. Germline-derived CDR1 and CDR2 are DFQATT and SNEGSKA (reference sequence). Sequenced sample: blood. The rearrangement joins TRBV20-1 to TRBJ2-5, with no clear D. The sequence came from a man in his 70s in good health. CDR3 nucleotide sequence: TGCAGTGCTATCGCTGGGACCCAGTACTTC. It encodes CSAIAGTQYF.